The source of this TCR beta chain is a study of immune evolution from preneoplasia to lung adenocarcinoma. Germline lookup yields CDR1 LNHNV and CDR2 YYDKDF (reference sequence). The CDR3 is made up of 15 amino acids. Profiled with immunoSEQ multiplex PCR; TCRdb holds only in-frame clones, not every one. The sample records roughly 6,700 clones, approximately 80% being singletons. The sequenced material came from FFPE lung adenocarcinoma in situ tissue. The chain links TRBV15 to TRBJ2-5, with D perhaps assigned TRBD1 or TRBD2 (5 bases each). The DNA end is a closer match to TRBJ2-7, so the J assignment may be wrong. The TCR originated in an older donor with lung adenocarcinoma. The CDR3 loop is CATSRDRGFTYEQYF. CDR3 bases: TGTGCCACCAGCAGAGATCGGGGCTTCACCTACGAGCAGTACTTC.